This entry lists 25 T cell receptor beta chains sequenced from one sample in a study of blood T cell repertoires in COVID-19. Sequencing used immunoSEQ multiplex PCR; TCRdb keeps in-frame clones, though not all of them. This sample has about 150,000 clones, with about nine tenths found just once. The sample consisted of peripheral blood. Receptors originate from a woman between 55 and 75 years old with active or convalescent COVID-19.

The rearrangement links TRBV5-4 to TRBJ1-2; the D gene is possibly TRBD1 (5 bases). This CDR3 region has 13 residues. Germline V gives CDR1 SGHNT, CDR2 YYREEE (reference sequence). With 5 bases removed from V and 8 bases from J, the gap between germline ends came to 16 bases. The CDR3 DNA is TGTGCCAGCAGACCCACCACAGGTCGCGGCTACACCTTC. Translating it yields CASRPTTGRGYTF.

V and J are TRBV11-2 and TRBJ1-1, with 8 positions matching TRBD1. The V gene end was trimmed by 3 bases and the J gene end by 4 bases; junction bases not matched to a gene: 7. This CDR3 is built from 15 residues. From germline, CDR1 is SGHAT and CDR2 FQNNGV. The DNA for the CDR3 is TGTGCCAGCAGCTTCTCAGGGGGCGCGGGCACTGAAGCTTTCTTT. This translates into CASSFSGGAGTEAFF.

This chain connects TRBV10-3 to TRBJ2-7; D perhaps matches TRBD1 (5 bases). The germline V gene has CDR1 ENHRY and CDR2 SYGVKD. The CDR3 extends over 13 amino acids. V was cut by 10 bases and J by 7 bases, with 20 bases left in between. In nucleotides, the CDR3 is TGTGCCACCCGGACGGACAACCTGGGGGAGCAGTACTTC. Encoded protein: CATRTDNLGEQYF.

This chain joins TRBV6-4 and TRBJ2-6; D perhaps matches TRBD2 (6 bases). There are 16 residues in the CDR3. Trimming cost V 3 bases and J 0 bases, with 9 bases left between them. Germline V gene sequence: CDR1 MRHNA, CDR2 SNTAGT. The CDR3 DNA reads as TGTGCCAGCAGTGATTTGGGAGGCTCTGGGGCCAACGTCCTGACTTTC. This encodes CASSDLGGSGANVLTF.

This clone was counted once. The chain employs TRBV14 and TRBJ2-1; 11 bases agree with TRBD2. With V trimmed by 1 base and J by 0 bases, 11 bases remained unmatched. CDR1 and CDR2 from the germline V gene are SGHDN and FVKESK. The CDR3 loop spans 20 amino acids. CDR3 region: CASSQGFTSGGLSSYNEQFF. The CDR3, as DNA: TGTGCCAGCAGCCAAGGGTTTACTAGCGGGGGACTTAGCTCCTACAATGAGCAGTTCTTC.

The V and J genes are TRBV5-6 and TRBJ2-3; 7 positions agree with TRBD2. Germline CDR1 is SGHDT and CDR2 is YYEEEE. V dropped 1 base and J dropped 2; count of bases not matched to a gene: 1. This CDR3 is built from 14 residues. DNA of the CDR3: TGTGCCAGCAGCTTGAGGGACTACACAGATACGCAGTATTTT. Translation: CASSLRDYTDTQYF.

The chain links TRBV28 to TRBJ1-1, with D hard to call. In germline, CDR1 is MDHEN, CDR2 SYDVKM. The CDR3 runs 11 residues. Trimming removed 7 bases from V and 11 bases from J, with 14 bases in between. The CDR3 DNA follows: TGTGCCAGCACCTCGACCGAGGTGGCTTTCTTT. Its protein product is CASTSTEVAFF.

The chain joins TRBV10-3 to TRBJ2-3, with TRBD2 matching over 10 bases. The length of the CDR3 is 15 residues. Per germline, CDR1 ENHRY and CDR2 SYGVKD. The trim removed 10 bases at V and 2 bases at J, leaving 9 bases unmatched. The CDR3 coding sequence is TGTGCCACAACGGGGCTAGCGGGGGCCACAGATACGCAGTATTTT. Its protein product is CATTGLAGATDTQYF.

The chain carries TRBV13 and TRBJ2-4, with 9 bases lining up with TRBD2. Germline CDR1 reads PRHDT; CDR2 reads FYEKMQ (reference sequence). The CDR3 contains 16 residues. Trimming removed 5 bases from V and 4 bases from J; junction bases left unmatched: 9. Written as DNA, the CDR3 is TGTGCCAGCAGCCTATATAATACTAGCGGGAAAAACATTCAGTACTTC. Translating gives CASSLYNTSGKNIQYF. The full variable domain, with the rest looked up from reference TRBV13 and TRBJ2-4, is AAGVIQSPRHLIKEKRETATLKCYPIPRHDTVYWYQQGPGQDPQFLISFYEKMQSDKGSIPDRFSAQQFSDYHSELNMSSLELGDSALYFCASSLYNTSGKNIQYFGAGTRLSVL.

Written as DNA, the CDR3 is TGTGCCAGCAGCGTAGATCCGGGTGGAGAGACCCAGTACTTC. It specifies CASSVDPGGETQYF. The genes are TRBV9 and TRBJ2-5, with D uncertain. The V gene lost 0 bases and the J gene lost 4 bases, with 10 bases spanning the gap. The CDR3 is made up of 14 amino acids. Germline V CDR1 and CDR2: SGDLS, YYNGEE. The full variable domain, completed using reference TRBV9 and TRBJ2-5, is DSGVTQTPKHLITATGQRVTLRCSPRSGDLSVYWYQQSLDQGLQFLIQYYNGEERAKGNILERFSAQQFPDLHSELNLSSLELGDSALYFCASSVDPGGETQYFGPGTRLLVL.

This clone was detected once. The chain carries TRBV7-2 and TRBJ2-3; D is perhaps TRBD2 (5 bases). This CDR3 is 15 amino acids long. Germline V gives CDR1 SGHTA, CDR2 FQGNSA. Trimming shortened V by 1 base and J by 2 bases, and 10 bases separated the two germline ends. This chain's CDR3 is CASSLVGGNTDTQYF. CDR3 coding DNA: TGTGCCAGCAGCTTAGTCGGAGGAAACACAGATACGCAGTATTTT.

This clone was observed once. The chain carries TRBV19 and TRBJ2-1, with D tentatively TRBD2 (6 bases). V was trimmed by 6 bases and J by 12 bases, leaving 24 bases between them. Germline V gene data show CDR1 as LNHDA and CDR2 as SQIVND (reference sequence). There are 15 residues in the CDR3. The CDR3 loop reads CASSRTGTEPQRQFF. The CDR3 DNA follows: TGTGCCAGTAGCCGAACCGGGACTGAACCTCAGCGGCAGTTCTTC.

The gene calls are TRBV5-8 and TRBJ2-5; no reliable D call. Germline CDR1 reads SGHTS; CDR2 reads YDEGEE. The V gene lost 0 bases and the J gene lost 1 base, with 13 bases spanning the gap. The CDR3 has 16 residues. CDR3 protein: CASSLGQAISQETQYF. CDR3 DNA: TGTGCCAGCAGCTTGGGGCAGGCAATTTCCCAAGAGACCCAGTACTTC. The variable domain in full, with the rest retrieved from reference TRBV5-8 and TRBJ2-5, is EAGVTQSPTHLIKTRGQQATLRCSPISGHTSVYWYQQALGLGLQFLLWYDEGEERNRGNFPPRFSGRQFPNYSSELNVNALELEDSALYLCASSLGQAISQETQYFGPGTRLLVL.

The CDR3 loop reads CASSSTDPGTQYF. The DNA for the CDR3 is TGTGCCAGCAGTTCGACAGATCCGGGGACCCAGTACTTC. The chain employs TRBV12-3 or TRBV12-4 and TRBJ2-5, with D maybe TRBD1 (5 bases). CDR3 length: 13 residues. Trimming pared 4 bases from V and 7 bases from J, leaving 13 bases between.

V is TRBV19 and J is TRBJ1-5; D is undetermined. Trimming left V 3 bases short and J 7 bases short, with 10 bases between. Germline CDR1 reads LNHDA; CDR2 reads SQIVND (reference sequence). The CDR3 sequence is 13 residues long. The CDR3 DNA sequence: TGTGCCAGTAGTATGCAGGTTCGGCAGCCCCAGCATTTT. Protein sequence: CASSMQVRQPQHF.

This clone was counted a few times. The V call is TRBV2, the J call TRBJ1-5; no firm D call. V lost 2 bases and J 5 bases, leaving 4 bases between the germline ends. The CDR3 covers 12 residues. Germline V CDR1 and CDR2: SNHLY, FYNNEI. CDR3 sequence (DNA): TGTGCCAGCAGTGAATCAGATCAGCCCCAGCATTTT. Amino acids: CASSESDQPQHF.

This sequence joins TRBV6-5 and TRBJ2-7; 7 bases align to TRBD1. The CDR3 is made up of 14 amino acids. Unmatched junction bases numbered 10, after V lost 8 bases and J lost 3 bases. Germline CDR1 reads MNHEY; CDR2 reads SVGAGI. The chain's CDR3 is CASGTPGQLYEQYF. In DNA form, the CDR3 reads TGTGCCAGCGGAACCCCGGGACAGCTCTACGAGCAGTACTTC.

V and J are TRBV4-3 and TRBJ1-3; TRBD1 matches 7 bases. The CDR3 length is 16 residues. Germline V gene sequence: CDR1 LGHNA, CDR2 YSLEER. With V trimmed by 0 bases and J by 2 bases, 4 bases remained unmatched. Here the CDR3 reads CASSQDPGGTGNTIYF. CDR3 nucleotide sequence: TGCGCCAGCAGCCAAGACCCAGGGGGTACTGGAAACACCATATATTTT.

CDR3 residues: CASSQARSGGAGELFF. The CDR3, as DNA: TGTGCCAGCAGCCAAGCGAGGAGCGGGGGGGCCGGGGAGCTGTTTTTT. The chain is built from TRBV3-1 (or the pseudogene TRBV3-2) and TRBJ2-2; the match to TRBD2 covers 10 bases. Trimming at V came to 1 base and at J to 6 bases, leaving 5 bases not matched to a gene. Germline V gives CDR1 LGHDT, CDR2 YNNKEL (reference sequence). This CDR3 has 16 amino acids.

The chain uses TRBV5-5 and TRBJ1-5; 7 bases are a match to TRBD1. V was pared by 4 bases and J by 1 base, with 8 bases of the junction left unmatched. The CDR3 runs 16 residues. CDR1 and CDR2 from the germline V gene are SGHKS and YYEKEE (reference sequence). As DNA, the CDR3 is TGTGCCAGCAGCCTGACAGGGTACGGAAGCAATCAGCCCCAGCATTTT. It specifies CASSLTGYGSNQPQHF. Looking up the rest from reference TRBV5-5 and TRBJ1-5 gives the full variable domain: DAGVTQSPTHLIKTRGQQVTLRCSPISGHKSVSWYQQVLGQGPQFIFQYYEKEERGRGNFPDRFSARQFPNYSSELNVNALLLGDSALYLCASSLTGYGSNQPQHFGDGTRLSIL.

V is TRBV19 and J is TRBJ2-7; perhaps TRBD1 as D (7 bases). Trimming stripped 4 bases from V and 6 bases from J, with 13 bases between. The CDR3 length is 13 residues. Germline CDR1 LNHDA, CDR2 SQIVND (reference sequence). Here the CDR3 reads CASSNQGGAEQYF. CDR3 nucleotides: TGTGCCAGTAGTAACCAGGGGGGAGCCGAGCAGTACTTC. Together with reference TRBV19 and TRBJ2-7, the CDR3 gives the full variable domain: DGGITQSPKYLFRKEGQNVTLSCEQNLNHDAMYWYRQDPGQGLRLIYYSQIVNDFQKGDIAEGYSVSREKKESFPLTVTSAQKNPTAFYLCASSNQGGAEQYFGPGTRLTVT.

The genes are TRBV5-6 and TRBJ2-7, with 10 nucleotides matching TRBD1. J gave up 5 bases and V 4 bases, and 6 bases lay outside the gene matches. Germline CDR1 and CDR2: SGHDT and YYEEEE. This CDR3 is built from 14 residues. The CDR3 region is CASSLRQGADEQYF. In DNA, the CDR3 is TGTGCCAGCAGCCTAAGACAGGGGGCGGACGAGCAGTACTTC.

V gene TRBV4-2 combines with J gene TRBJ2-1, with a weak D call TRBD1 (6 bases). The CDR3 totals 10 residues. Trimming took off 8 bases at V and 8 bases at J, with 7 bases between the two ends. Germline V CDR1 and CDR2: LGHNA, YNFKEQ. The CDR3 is CASAGDEQFF. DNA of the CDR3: TGTGCCAGCGCAGGGGATGAGCAGTTCTTC.

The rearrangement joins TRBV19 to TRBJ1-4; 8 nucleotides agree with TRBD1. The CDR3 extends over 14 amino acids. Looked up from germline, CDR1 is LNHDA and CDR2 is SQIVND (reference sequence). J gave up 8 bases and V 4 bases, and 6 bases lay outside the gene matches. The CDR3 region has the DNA TGTGCCAGTAGTAAGACAGGGGTAGAGGAAAAACTGTTTTTT. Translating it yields CASSKTGVEEKLFF.

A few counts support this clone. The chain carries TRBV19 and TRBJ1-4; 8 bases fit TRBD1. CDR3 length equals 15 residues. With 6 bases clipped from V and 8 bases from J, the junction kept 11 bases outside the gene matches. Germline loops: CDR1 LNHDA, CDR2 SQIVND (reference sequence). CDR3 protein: CASRPQGEVREKLFF. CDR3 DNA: TGTGCCAGTAGGCCACAGGGGGAGGTTAGAGAAAAACTGTTTTTT.